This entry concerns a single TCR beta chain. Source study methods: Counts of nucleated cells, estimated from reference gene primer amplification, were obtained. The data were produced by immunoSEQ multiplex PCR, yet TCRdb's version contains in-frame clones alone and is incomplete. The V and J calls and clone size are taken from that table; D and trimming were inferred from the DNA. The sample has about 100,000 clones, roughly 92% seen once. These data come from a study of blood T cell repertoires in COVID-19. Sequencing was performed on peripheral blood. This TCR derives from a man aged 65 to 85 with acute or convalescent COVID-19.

As DNA, the CDR3 is TGTGCCAGCAGCTTGGTGCAGGGGGACACCGGGGAGCTGTTTTTT. It yields the protein CASSLVQGDTGELFF. The V call is TRBV5-6, the J call TRBJ2-2; TRBD1 matches 7 bases. The CDR3 loop spans 15 amino acids. Trimming at V came to 0 bases and at J to 3 bases, leaving 2 bases not matched to a gene. The V gene's germline CDR1 is SGHDT and CDR2 YYEEEE.